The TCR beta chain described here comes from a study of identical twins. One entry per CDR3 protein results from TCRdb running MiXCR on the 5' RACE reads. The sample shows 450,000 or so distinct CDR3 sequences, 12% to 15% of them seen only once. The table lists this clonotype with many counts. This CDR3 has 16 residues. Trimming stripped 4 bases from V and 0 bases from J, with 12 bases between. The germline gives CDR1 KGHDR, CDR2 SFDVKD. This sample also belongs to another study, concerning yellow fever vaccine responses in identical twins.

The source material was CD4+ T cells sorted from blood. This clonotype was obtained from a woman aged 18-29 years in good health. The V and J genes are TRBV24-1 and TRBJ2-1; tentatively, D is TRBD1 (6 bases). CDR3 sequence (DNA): TGTGCCACCAGTGACCAGGGGTCTTTCTCCTACAATGAGCAGTTCTTC. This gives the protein CATSDQGSFSYNEQFF.